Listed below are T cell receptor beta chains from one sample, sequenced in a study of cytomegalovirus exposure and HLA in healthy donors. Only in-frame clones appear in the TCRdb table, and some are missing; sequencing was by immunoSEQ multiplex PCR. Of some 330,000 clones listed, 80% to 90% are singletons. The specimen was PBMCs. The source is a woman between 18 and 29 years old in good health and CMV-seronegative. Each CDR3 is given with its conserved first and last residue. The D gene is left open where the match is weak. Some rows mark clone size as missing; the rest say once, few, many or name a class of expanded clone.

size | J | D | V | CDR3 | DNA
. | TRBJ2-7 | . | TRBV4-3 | CASSQDRSNYEQYF | TGCGCCAGCAGCCAAGATCGGTCAAACTACGAGCAGTACTTC
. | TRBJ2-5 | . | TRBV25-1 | CASSELDQFKPGTQYF | TGTGCCAGCAGTGAATTAGATCAGTTTAAACCGGGGACCCAGTACTTC
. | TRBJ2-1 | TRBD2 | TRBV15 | CATSSRTSGNEQFF | TGTGCCACCAGCTCTCGGACTAGCGGCAATGAGCAGTTCTTC
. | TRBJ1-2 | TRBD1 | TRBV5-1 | CASSTGTGGLGYTF | TGCGCCAGCAGCACCGGGACAGGGGGCCTCGGCTACACCTTC
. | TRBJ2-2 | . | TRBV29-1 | CSVSRAGTGELFF | TGCAGCGTAAGCCGGGCGGGCACCGGGGAGCTGTTTTTT
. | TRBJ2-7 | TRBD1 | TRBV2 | CASSYRGEQYF | TGTGCCAGCAGTTACAGGGGCGAGCAGTACTTC
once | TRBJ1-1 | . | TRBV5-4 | CASSFDTGNTEAFF | TGTGCCAGCAGCTTTGACACTGGGAACACTGAAGCTTTCTTT
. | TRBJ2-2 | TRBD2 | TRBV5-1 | CASSWGTSGRAWNTGELFF | TGCGCCAGCAGCTGGGGGACTAGCGGGAGGGCCTGGAACACCGGGGAGCTGTTTTTT
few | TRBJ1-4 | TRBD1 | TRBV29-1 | CSVDPTGANEKLFF | TGCAGCGTGGACCCGACAGGGGCGAATGAAAAACTGTTTTTT
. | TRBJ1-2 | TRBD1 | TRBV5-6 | CASSWRTGGINYGYTF | TGTGCCAGCAGCTGGCGGACAGGGGGGATCAACTATGGCTACACCTTC
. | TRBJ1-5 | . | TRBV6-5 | CASSPGTTNQPQHF | TGTGCCAGCAGTCCCGGGACAACCAATCAGCCCCAGCATTTT
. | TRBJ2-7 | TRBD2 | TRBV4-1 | CASSQDGGGAVYEQYF | TGCGCCAGCAGCCAAGACGGCGGGGGGGCGGTTTACGAGCAGTACTTC
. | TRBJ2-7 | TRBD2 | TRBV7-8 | CASSKTSGLSYEQYF | TGTGCCAGCAGCAAGACTAGCGGGCTATCCTACGAGCAGTACTTC